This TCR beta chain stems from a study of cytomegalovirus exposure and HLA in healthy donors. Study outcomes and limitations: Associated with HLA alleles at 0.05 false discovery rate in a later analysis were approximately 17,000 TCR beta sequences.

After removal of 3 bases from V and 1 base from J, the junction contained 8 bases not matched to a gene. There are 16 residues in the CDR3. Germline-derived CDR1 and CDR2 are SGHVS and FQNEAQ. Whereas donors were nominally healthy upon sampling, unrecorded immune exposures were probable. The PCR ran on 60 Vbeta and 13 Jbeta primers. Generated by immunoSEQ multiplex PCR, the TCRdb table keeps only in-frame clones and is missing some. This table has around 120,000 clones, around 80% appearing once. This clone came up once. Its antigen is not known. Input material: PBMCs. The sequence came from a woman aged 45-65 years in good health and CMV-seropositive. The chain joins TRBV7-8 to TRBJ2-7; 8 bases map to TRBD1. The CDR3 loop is CASSFLTGAGSYEQYF. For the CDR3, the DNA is TGTGCCAGCAGCTTCCTGACAGGGGCAGGGTCCTACGAGCAGTACTTC.